These T cell receptor beta chains were read from a single sample in a study of vaccination and CD4 T cells after COVID-19. Their cognate antigens are unknown. TCRdb re-analysed the PCR reads in MiXCR, keeping a single row per CDR3 protein. The table has over 10,000 distinct CDR3 sequences, 36% seen once. Sequencing was carried out using cultured CD4+ T cells from blood. Receptors were obtained from a human donor with COVID-19. CDR3s include the opening cysteine and the closing phenylalanine or tryptophan. A D gene is named only where the DNA matches it firmly.

TRBD2,TRBV19,CASSPLAGGLDTQYF
TRBD2,TRBV19,CASSSSGVYTDTQYF
TRBD2,TRBV6-2/TRBV6-3,CASSSGTSGGNEQFF
TRBD2,TRBV12-3/TRBV12-4,CASSLIGGVATGELFF
-,TRBV28,CASSPVLLTQYF
-,TRBV6-5,CASSYGLKETQYF
-,TRBV11-3,CASSLGGQGTAYEQYF
TRBD1,TRBV7-2,CASSPRTGASGNTIYF
TRBD1,TRBV6-1,CASSAPGTGWGRETQYF
TRBD1,TRBV19,CASAGLTGGSQPQHF
-,TRBV6-5,CASSSTTAEQYF
TRBD2,TRBV6-1,CASNRGGLDTQYF
TRBD1,TRBV11-3,CASSPGTGSRNTEAFF
TRBD1,TRBV10-2,CASRGQGASGELFF
TRBD1,TRBV7-2,CASSPGTGNNQPQHF
TRBD1,TRBV5-1,CASSPDRVGQETQYF
-,TRBV30,CAWSGTRRDTGELFF
-,TRBV7-9,CASSRRDSGLDEQYF
-,TRBV24-1,CANQWGGRSSYEQYF
TRBD2,TRBV7-9,CASSLARGGVAGDGYEQYF
-,TRBV6-1,CAGSPRGGNSNQPQHF
-,TRBV6-1,CASRGSGANVLTF